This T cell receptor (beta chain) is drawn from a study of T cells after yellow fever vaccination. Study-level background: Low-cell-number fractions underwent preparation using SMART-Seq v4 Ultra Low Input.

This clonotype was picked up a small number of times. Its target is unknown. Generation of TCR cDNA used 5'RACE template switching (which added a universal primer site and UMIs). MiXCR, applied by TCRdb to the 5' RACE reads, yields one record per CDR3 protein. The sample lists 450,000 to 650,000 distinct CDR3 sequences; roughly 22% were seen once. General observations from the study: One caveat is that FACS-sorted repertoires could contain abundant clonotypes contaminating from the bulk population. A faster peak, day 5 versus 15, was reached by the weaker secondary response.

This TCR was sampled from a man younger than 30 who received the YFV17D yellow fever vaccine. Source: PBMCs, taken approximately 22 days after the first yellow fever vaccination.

CDR3: CALEGTLRETQYF. Written as DNA, the CDR3 is TGTGCCTTGGAGGGTACTTTGCGAGAGACCCAGTACTTC. This chain uses TRBV30 with TRBJ2-5, with D perhaps matching TRBD2 (6 bases). Trimming pared 7 bases from V and 4 bases from J, leaving 16 bases between. This CDR3 is built from 13 residues. Germline V gives CDR1 GTSNPN, CDR2 SVGIG (reference sequence).